This is a list of T cell receptor beta chains from one sample in a study of T cell responses to AZD1222 COVID-19 vaccine. Generated by immunoSEQ multiplex PCR, the TCRdb table keeps only in-frame clones and is missing some. The table has approximately 88,000 clones, just over 90% seen once. This material consisted of peripheral blood, taken 28 days after the second AZD1222 dose. The receptors were sampled from an adult who received the AZD1222 COVID-19 vaccine. Both conserved end residues are part of each CDR3. The order of the fields is V gene, clone size, D gene, J gene, CDR3 protein, CDR3 DNA. D genes are given only for firm matches. The size field is filled for only some rows; it gives once, few, many or a size class.

v_gene: TRBV28; abundance: .; d_gene: .; j_gene: TRBJ2-5; CDR3aa: CASRLPLGGLGTQYF; CDR3nt: TGTGCCAGCAGGCTTCCCCTGGGCGGTTTAGGGACCCAGTACTTC
v_gene: TRBV7-2; abundance: .; d_gene: .; j_gene: TRBJ1-2; CDR3aa: CASSLASRVYGYTF; CDR3nt: TGTGCCAGCAGCTTAGCGTCCAGGGTCTATGGCTACACCTTC
v_gene: TRBV27; abundance: .; d_gene: TRBD1; j_gene: TRBJ1-1; CDR3aa: CASSLGPGTGEWGTEAFF; CDR3nt: TGTGCCAGCAGTTTAGGTCCCGGGACAGGGGAATGGGGCACTGAAGCTTTCTTT
v_gene: TRBV5-1; abundance: once; d_gene: .; j_gene: TRBJ1-1; CDR3aa: CASSLTVNTEAFF; CDR3nt: TGCGCCAGCAGCTTGACAGTGAACACTGAAGCTTTCTTT
v_gene: TRBV6-6; abundance: .; d_gene: .; j_gene: TRBJ2-7; CDR3aa: CASSYNPLYEQYF; CDR3nt: TGTGCCAGCAGTTACAACCCCCTCTACGAGCAGTACTTC
v_gene: TRBV24-1; abundance: .; d_gene: TRBD1; j_gene: TRBJ2-1; CDR3aa: CATSEGDRGWNEQFF; CDR3nt: TGTGCCACCAGTGAGGGGGACAGGGGTTGGAATGAGCAGTTCTTC
v_gene: TRBV19; abundance: few; d_gene: .; j_gene: TRBJ1-1; CDR3aa: CASSPGGPIPRAFF; CDR3nt: TGTGCCAGTAGTCCTGGTGGGCCCATACCAAGAGCTTTCTTT
v_gene: TRBV10-3; abundance: .; d_gene: .; j_gene: TRBJ1-1; CDR3aa: CAMKSQGWNTEAFF; CDR3nt: TGTGCCATGAAATCCCAGGGATGGAACACTGAAGCTTTCTTT
v_gene: TRBV7-2; abundance: .; d_gene: .; j_gene: TRBJ2-3; CDR3aa: CASSSNRAPDTQYF; CDR3nt: TGTGCCAGCAGCTCCAACAGGGCCCCAGATACGCAGTATTTT
v_gene: TRBV19; abundance: .; d_gene: .; j_gene: TRBJ1-3; CDR3aa: CASSIGDGLSSGNTIYF; CDR3nt: TGTGCCAGTAGTATTGGGGACGGTCTGAGCTCTGGAAACACCATATATTTT
v_gene: TRBV11-2; abundance: .; d_gene: TRBD1; j_gene: TRBJ2-7; CDR3aa: CASSTDRGPYEQYF; CDR3nt: TGTGCCAGCAGCACAGACAGGGGGCCCTACGAGCAGTACTTC
v_gene: TRBV3-1/TRBV3-2; abundance: once; d_gene: TRBD1; j_gene: TRBJ1-5; CDR3aa: CASSPTGRDQPQHF; CDR3nt: TGTGCCAGCAGCCCGACAGGGAGAGATCAGCCCCAGCATTTT
v_gene: TRBV19; abundance: .; d_gene: .; j_gene: TRBJ1-5; CDR3aa: CARVSRTHQPQHF; CDR3nt: TGTGCCAGAGTATCAAGAACGCATCAGCCCCAGCATTTT
v_gene: TRBV6-1; abundance: .; d_gene: TRBD2; j_gene: TRBJ2-1; CDR3aa: CASSEFGAGGEQFF; CDR3nt: TGTGCCAGCAGTGAATTTGGCGCGGGGGGTGAGCAGTTCTTC
v_gene: TRBV5-6; abundance: .; d_gene: TRBD2; j_gene: TRBJ2-7; CDR3aa: CASSLELAGEYEQYF; CDR3nt: TGTGCCAGCAGCTTGGAATTAGCGGGGGAGTACGAGCAGTACTTC
v_gene: TRBV6-5; abundance: .; d_gene: TRBD1; j_gene: TRBJ2-2; CDR3aa: CASSPDRGRAGELFF; CDR3nt: TGTGCCAGCAGCCCAGACAGGGGGCGGGCCGGGGAGCTGTTTTTT
v_gene: TRBV19; abundance: .; d_gene: .; j_gene: TRBJ1-3; CDR3aa: CASSIPPGTGNTIYF; CDR3nt: TGTGCCAGTAGTATACCTCCCGGAACTGGAAACACCATATATTTT
v_gene: TRBV27; abundance: .; d_gene: .; j_gene: TRBJ2-2; CDR3aa: CASGPQGNTGELFF; CDR3nt: TGTGCCAGCGGGCCACAGGGGAACACCGGGGAGCTGTTTTTT
v_gene: TRBV11-2; abundance: .; d_gene: .; j_gene: TRBJ1-4; CDR3aa: CASSLRGIGATNEKLFF; CDR3nt: TGTGCCAGCAGCTTAAGAGGGATCGGTGCAACTAATGAAAAACTGTTTTTT
v_gene: TRBV7-6; abundance: .; d_gene: TRBD1; j_gene: TRBJ2-7; CDR3aa: CASSLVRTGEPALEQYF; CDR3nt: TGTGCCAGCAGCTTAGTTCGGACAGGGGAGCCCGCCCTCGAGCAGTACTTC
v_gene: TRBV5-1; abundance: .; d_gene: .; j_gene: TRBJ1-4; CDR3aa: CASSTQGLDGELFF; CDR3nt: TGCGCCAGCAGCACACAAGGCCTGGATGGCGAACTGTTTTTT
v_gene: TRBV11-2; abundance: .; d_gene: .; j_gene: TRBJ2-1; CDR3aa: CASSVQRTANEQFF; CDR3nt: TGTGCCAGCAGCGTACAGCGGACTGCCAATGAGCAGTTCTTC
v_gene: TRBV5-6; abundance: .; d_gene: .; j_gene: TRBJ2-2; CDR3aa: CASSFQRVYTGELFF; CDR3nt: TGTGCCAGCAGCTTTCAGAGGGTCTACACCGGGGAGCTGTTTTTT
v_gene: TRBV11-2; abundance: .; d_gene: .; j_gene: TRBJ2-2; CDR3aa: CAIRWGGASNTGELFF; CDR3nt: TGTGCCATCCGTTGGGGCGGGGCGTCGAACACCGGGGAGCTGTTTTTT
v_gene: TRBV2; abundance: .; d_gene: TRBD1; j_gene: TRBJ1-4; CDR3aa: CASTADRPGQGNNEKLFF; CDR3nt: TGTGCCAGCACCGCAGACAGGCCGGGACAGGGGAATAATGAAAAACTGTTTTTT
v_gene: TRBV9; abundance: .; d_gene: .; j_gene: TRBJ1-5; CDR3aa: CASSATGVQPQHF; CDR3nt: TGTGCCAGCAGCGCGACAGGTGTTCAGCCCCAGCATTTT
v_gene: TRBV18; abundance: .; d_gene: .; j_gene: TRBJ2-2; CDR3aa: CASSRETANTGELFF; CDR3nt: TGTGCCAGCTCACGTGAGACAGCCAACACCGGGGAGCTGTTTTTT
v_gene: TRBV30; abundance: .; d_gene: TRBD1; j_gene: TRBJ1-1; CDR3aa: CAWSVGTAGVFAFF; CDR3nt: TGTGCCTGGAGTGTAGGGACAGCGGGAGTATTTGCTTTCTTT
v_gene: TRBV14; abundance: .; d_gene: .; j_gene: TRBJ1-4; CDR3aa: CASSGQFLNNEKLFF; CDR3nt: TGTGCCAGCAGCGGACAGTTCCTGAACAATGAAAAACTGTTTTTT
v_gene: TRBV6-1; abundance: .; d_gene: TRBD2; j_gene: TRBJ2-2; CDR3aa: CASSELGTTSPGELFF; CDR3nt: TGTGCCAGCAGTGAACTGGGGACTACGTCCCCCGGGGAGCTGTTTTTT
v_gene: TRBV5-1; abundance: .; d_gene: .; j_gene: TRBJ1-1; CDR3aa: CASTVGVYDTEAFF; CDR3nt: TGCGCCAGTACCGTAGGGGTTTATGACACTGAAGCTTTCTTT
v_gene: TRBV19; abundance: .; d_gene: TRBD1; j_gene: TRBJ1-5; CDR3aa: CASSRGTDNNQPQHF; CDR3nt: TGTGCCAGTAGTAGGGGGACAGACAACAATCAGCCCCAGCATTTT
v_gene: TRBV11-3; abundance: .; d_gene: TRBD1; j_gene: TRBJ2-7; CDR3aa: CASSGTGGPYEQYF; CDR3nt: TGTGCCAGCAGCGGGACAGGGGGTCCCTACGAGCAGTACTTC
v_gene: TRBV7-2; abundance: once; d_gene: .; j_gene: TRBJ1-3; CDR3aa: CASSVTSGNTIYF; CDR3nt: TGTGCCAGCAGCGTTACCTCTGGAAACACCATATATTTT
v_gene: TRBV2; abundance: .; d_gene: .; j_gene: TRBJ1-2; CDR3aa: CASTYDYGYTF; CDR3nt: TGTGCCAGCACTTACGACTATGGCTACACCTTC
v_gene: TRBV11-3; abundance: .; d_gene: TRBD1; j_gene: TRBJ2-1; CDR3aa: CASSPPKGQGDNEQFF; CDR3nt: TGTGCCAGCAGCCCGCCAAAGGGACAGGGCGACAATGAGCAGTTCTTC
v_gene: TRBV24-1; abundance: .; d_gene: .; j_gene: TRBJ2-1; CDR3aa: CATTGPPDYNEQFF; CDR3nt: TGTGCCACCACAGGTCCTCCAGATTACAATGAGCAGTTCTTC
v_gene: TRBV5-1; abundance: .; d_gene: TRBD2; j_gene: TRBJ2-5; CDR3aa: CASSPLGLGETQYF; CDR3nt: TGCGCCAGCAGCCCCCTTGGACTAGGGGAGACCCAGTACTTC